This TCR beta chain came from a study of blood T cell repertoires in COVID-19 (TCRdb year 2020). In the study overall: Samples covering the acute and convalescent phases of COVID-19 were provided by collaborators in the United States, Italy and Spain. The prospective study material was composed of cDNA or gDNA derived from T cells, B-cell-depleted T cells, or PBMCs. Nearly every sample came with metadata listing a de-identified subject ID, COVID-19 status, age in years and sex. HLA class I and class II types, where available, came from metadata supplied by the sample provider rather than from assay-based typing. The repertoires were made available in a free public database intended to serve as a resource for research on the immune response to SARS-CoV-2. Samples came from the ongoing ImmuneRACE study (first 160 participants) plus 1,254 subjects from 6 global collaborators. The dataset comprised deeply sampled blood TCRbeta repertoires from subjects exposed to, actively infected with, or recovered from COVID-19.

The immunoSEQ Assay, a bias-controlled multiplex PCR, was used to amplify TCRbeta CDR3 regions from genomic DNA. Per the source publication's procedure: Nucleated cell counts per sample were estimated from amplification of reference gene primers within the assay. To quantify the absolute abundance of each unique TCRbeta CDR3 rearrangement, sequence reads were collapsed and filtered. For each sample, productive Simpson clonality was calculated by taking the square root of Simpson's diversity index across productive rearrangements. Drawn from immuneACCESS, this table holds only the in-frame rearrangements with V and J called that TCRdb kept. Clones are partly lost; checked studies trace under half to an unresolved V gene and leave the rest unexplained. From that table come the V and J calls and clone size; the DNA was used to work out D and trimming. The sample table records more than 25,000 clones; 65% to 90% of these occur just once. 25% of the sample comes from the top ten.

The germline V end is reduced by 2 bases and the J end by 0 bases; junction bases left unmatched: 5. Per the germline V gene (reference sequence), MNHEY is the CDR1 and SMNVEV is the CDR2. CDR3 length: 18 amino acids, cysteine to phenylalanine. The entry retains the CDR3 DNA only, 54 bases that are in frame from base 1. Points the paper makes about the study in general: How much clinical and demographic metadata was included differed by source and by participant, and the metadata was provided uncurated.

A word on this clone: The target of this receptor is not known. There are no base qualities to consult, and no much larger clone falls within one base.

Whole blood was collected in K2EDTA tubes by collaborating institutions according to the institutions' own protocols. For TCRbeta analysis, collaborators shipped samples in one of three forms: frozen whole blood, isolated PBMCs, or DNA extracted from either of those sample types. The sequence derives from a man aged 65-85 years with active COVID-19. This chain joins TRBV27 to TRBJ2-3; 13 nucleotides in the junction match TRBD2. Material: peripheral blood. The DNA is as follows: TGTGCCAGCAGTTTAACTAGCGGGGGGGCCCGGAGCACAGATACGCAGTATTTT. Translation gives CASSLTSGGARSTDTQYF.